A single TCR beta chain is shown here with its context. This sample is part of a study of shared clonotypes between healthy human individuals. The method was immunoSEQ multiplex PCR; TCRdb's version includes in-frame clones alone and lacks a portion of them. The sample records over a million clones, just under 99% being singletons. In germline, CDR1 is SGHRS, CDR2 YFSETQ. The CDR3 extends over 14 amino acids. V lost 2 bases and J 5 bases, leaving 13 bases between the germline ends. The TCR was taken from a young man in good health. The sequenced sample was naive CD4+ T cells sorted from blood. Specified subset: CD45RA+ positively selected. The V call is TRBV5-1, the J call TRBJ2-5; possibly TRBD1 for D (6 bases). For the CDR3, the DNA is TGCGCCAGCAGCTTAAACACAGGGCGGGAGACCCAGTACTTC. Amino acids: CASSLNTGRETQYF.